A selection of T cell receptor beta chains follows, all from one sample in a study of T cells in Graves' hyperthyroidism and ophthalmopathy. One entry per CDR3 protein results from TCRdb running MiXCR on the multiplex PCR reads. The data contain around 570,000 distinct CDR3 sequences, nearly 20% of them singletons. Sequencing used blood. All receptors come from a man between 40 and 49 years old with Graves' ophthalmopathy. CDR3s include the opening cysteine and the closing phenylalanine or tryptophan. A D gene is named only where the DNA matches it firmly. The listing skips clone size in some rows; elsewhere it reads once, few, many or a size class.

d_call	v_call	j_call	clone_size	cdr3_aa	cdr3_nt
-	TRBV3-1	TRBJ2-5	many	CASSPTHSETQYF	TGTGCCAGCAGCCCGACACACTCGGAGACCCAGTACTTC
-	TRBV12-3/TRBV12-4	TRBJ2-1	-	CASSTGYKGEQFF	TGTGCCAGCAGTACAGGGTACAAGGGTGAGCAGTTCTTC
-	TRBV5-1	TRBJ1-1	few	CASRTWGPNTEAFF	TGCGCCAGCCGAACATGGGGCCCGAACACTGAAGCTTTCTTT
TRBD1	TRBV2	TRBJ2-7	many	CASSEPDRGYEQYF	TGTGCCAGCAGTGAACCCGACAGGGGCTACGAGCAGTACTTC
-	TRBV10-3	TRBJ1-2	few	CAISESRSTGYGYTF	TGTGCCATCAGTGAGTCAAGGTCCACGGGGTATGGCTACACCTTC
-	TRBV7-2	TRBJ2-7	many	CASSFKSLSRGSSYEQYF	TGTGCCAGCAGCTTTAAATCGCTGTCCCGCGGAAGCTCCTACGAGCAGTACTTC
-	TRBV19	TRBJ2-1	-	CASSAELQYNEQFF	TGTGCCAGTAGTGCCGAACTTCAATACAATGAGCAGTTCTTC
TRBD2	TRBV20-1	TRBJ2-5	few	CSASSGISGGTEETQYF	TGCAGTGCTAGTTCGGGAATTAGCGGGGGGACTGAGGAGACCCAGTACTTC
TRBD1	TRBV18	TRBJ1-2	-	CASSEPGTAYGYTF	TGTGCCAGCAGTGAACCCGGGACAGCCTATGGCTACACCTTC
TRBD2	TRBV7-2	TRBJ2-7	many	CASSLGLAGTDYEQYF	TGTGCCAGCAGCTTAGGGTTAGCGGGGACTGACTACGAGCAGTACTTC
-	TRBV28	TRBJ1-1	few	CASSKRTGMNTEAFF	TGTGCCAGCAGTAAACGAACAGGGATGAACACTGAAGCTTTCTTT
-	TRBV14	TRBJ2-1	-	CASSRQAGWGYNEQFF	TGTGCCAGCAGCCGACAGGCGGGGTGGGGTTACAATGAGCAGTTCTTC
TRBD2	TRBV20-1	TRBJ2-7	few	CSAQSGLAGGLRLNYEQYF	TGCAGTGCCCAATCCGGACTAGCGGGAGGACTCCGTTTGAACTACGAGCAGTACTTC
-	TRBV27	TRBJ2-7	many	CASSSTARAEQYF	TGTGCCAGCAGTTCTACAGCCCGTGCCGAGCAGTACTTC
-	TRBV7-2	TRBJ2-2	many	CASSLVSGELFF	TGTGCCAGCAGCTTAGTTAGCGGGGAGCTGTTTTTT
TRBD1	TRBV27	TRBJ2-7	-	CATRNQGAAYEQYF	TGTGCCACCCGAAACCAGGGGGCGGCCTACGAGCAGTACTTC
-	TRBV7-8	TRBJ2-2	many	CASSPPVVGSTGELFF	TGTGCCAGCAGCCCACCCGTAGTAGGGAGCACCGGGGAGCTGTTTTTT
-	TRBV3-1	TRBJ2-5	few	CASSQRQEGTQYF	TGTGCCAGCAGCCAAAGACAGGAGGGGACCCAGTACTTC
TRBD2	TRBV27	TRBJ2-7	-	CASAAPGLAGTYEQYF	TGTGCCAGCGCGGCCCCGGGACTAGCGGGAACCTACGAGCAGTACTTC
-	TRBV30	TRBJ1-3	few	CAWIPSAQEGGNTIYF	TGTGCCTGGATCCCGTCCGCCCAGGAAGGTGGAAACACCATATATTTT
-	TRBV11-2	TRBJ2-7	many	CASSSRTIGEQYF	TGTGCCAGCAGCTCGCGGACTATTGGCGAGCAGTACTTC
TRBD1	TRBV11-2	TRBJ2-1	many	CASSTGTGYDEQFF	TGTGCCAGCAGCACAGGGACAGGCTACGATGAGCAGTTCTTC
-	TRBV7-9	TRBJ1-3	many	CASSLGLRDSGNTIYF	TGTGCCAGCAGCTTAGGTCTGCGGGACTCTGGAAACACCATATATTTT
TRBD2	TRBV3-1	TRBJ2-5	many	CASSRGTSVSETQYF	TGTGCCAGCAGCCGCGGGACTAGCGTGTCAGAGACCCAGTACTTC
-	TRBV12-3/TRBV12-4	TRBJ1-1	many	CASSKYQGWTEAFF	TGTGCCAGCAGTAAATATCAGGGATGGACTGAAGCTTTCTTT
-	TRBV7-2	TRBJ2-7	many	CASSSNRDEQYF	TGTGCCAGCAGCTCTAACAGGGACGAGCAGTACTTC
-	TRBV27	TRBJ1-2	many	CASSPRTDYYGYTF	TGTGCCAGCAGTCCCAGGACTGATTACTATGGCTACACCTTC
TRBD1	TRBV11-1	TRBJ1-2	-	CASSLGPGQIMNGYTF	TGTGCCAGCAGCTTAGGACCGGGACAGATTATGAATGGCTACACCTTC
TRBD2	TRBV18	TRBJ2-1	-	CASSPRLAGESNEQFF	TGTGCCAGCTCACCACGACTAGCGGGAGAGTCCAATGAGCAGTTCTTC
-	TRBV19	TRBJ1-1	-	CASSIPRGNTEAFF	TGTGCCAGTAGTATTCCGCGGGGGAACACTGAAGCTTTCTTT